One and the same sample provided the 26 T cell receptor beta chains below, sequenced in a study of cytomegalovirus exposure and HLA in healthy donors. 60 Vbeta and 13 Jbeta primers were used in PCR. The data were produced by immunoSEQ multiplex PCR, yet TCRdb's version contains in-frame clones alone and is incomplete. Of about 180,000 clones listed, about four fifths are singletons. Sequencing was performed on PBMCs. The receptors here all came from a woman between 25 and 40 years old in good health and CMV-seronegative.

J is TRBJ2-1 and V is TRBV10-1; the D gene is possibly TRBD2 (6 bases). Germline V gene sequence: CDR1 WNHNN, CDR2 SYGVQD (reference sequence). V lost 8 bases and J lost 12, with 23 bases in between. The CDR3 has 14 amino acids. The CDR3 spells CASSPGRAGGAQFF. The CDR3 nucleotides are TGCGCCAGCTCCCCGGGCCGTGCCGGGGGTGCGCAGTTCTTC.

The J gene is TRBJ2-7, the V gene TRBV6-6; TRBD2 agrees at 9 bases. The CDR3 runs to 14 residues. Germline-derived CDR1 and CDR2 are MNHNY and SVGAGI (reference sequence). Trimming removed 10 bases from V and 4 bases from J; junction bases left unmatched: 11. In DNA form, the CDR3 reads TGTGCCACTCGGGGCGGGGGGGCCTTATACGAGCAGTACTTC. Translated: CATRGGGALYEQYF.

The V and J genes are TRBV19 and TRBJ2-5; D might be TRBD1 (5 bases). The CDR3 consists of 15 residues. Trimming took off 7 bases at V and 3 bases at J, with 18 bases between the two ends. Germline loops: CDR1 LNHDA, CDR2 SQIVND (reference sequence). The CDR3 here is CASKGSYQGEETQYF. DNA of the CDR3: TGTGCCAGTAAAGGTTCTTATCAGGGTGAAGAGACCCAGTACTTC.

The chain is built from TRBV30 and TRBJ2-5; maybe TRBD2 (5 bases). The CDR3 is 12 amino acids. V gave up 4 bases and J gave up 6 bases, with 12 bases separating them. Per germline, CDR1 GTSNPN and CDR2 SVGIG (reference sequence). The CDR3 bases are TGTGCCTGGAATCCTAGCCGTCAGACCCAGTACTTC. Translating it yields CAWNPSRQTQYF.

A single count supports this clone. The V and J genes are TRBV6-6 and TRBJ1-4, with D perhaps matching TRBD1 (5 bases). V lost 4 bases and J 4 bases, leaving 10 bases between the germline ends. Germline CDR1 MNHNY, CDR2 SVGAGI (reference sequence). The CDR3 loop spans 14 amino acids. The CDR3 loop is CASSLTGGNEKLFF. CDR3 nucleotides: TGTGCCAGCAGTTTAACAGGCGGTAATGAAAAACTGTTTTTT.

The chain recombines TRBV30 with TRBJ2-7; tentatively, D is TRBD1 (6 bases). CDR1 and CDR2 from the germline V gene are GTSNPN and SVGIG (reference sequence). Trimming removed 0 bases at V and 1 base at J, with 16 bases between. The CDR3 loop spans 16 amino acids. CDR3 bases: TGTGCCTGGAGTGTTCGGGGCAGGGGCAGATCCTACGAGCAGTACTTC. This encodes CAWSVRGRGRSYEQYF.

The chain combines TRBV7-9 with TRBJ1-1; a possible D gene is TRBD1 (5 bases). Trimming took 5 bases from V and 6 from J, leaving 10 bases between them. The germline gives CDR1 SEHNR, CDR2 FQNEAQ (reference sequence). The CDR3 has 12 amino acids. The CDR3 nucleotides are TGTGCCAGCAGCATCCCGGGGGCTGAAGCTTTCTTT. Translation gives CASSIPGAEAFF.

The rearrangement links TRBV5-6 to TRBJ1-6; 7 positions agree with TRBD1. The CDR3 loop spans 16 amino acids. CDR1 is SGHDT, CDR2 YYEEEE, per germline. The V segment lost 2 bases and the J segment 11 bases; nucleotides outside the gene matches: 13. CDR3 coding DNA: TGTGCCAGCAGCTTAGAGGTCAGGGGGTTGGGGACACCCCTCCACTTT. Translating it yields CASSLEVRGLGTPLHF.

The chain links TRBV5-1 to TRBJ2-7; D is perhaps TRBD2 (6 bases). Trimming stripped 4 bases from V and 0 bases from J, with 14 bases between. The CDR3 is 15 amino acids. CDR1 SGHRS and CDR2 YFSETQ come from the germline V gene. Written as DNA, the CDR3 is TGCGCCAGCAGCCCCAACCGGGGGTCCTCCTACGAGCAGTACTTC. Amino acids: CASSPNRGSSYEQYF. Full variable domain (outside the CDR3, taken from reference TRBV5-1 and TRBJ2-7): KAGVTQTPRYLIKTRGQQVTLSCSPISGHRSVSWYQQTPGQGLQFLFEYFSETQRNKGNFPGRFSGRQFSNSRSEMNVSTLELGDSALYLCASSPNRGSSYEQYFGPGTRLTVT.

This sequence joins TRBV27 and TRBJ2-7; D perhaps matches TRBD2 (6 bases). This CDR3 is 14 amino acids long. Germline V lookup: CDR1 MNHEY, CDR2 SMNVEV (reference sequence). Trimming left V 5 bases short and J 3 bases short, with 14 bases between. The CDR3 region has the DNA TGTGCCAGCAGTCGAGTCTCCGGGGGCTACGAGCAGTACTTC. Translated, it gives CASSRVSGGYEQYF.

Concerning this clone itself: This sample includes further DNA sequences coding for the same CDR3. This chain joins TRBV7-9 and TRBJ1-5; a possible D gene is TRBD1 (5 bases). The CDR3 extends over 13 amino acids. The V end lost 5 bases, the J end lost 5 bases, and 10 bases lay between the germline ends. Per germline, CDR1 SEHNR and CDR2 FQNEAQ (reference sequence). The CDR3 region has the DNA TGTGCCAGCAGCCTCACAGGAGATCAGCCCCAGCATTTT. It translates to CASSLTGDQPQHF.

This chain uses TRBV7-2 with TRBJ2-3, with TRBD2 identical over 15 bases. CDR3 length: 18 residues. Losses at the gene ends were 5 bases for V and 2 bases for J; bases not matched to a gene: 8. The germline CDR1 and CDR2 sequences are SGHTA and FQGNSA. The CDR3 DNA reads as TGTGCCAGCAGCCTCGAGGGACTAGCGGGGGGACCCACAGATACGCAGTATTTT. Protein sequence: CASSLEGLAGGPTDTQYF.

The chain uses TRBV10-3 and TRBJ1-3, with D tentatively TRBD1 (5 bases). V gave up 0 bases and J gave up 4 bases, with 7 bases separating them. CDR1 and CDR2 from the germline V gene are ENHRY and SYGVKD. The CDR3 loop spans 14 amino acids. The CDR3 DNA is TGTGCCATCAGTGAGTCGGGGGGAGGAAACACCATATATTTT. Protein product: CAISESGGGNTIYF.

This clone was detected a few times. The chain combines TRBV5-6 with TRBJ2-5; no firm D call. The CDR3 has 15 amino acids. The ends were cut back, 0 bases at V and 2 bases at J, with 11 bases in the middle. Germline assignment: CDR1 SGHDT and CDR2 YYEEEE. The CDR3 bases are TGTGCCAGCAGCTTGGGAGACACGGAACAAGAGACCCAGTACTTC. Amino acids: CASSLGDTEQETQYF.

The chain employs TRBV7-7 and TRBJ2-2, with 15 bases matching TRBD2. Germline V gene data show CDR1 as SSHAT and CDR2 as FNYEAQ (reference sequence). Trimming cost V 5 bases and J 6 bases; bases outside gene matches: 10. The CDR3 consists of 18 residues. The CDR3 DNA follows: TGTGCCAGCAGCCCCCGGGGACTAGCGGGGGGCCGGGCCGGGGAGCTGTTTTTT. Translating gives CASSPRGLAGGRAGELFF.

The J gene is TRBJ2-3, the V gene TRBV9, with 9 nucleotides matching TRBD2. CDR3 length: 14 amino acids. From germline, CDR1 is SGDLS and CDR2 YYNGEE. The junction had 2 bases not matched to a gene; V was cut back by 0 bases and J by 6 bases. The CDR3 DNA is TGTGCCAGCAGCGTAGTGGCGGGGGGGGATACGCAGTATTTT. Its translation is CASSVVAGGDTQYF.

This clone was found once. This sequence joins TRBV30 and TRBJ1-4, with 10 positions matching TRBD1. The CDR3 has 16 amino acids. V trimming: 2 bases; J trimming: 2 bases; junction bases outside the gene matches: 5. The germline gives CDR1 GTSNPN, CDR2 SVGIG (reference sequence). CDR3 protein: CAWSFRTGGTNEKLFF. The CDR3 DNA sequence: TGTGCCTGGAGTTTCAGGACAGGGGGTACTAATGAAAAACTGTTTTTT.

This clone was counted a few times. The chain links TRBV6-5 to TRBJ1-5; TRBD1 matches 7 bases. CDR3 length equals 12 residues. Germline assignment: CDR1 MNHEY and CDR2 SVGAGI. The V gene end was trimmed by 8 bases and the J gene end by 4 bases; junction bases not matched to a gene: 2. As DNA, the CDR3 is TGTGCCAGCTCGACAGGGAATCAGCCCCAGCATTTT. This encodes CASSTGNQPQHF.

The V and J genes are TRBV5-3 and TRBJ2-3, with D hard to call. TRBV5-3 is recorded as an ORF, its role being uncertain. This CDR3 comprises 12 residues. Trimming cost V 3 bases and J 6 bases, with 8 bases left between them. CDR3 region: CARSSLGDTQYF. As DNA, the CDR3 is TGTGCCAGAAGCTCGCTCGGTGATACGCAGTATTTT.

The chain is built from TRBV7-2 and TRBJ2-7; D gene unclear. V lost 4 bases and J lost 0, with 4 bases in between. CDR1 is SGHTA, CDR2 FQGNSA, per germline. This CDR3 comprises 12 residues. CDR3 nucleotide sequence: TGTGCCAGCAGCTCAAACTCCTACGAGCAGTACTTC. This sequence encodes CASSSNSYEQYF.

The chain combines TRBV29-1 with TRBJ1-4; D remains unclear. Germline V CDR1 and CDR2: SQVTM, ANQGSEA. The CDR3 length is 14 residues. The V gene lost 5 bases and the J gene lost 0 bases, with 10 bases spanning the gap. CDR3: CSVREISTNEKLFF. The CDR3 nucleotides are TGCAGCGTTCGGGAGATTTCAACTAATGAAAAACTGTTTTTT.

This CDR3 reads CASSEGQGNTEAFF. CDR3 bases: TGTGCCAGCAGTGAAGGACAGGGTAACACTGAAGCTTTCTTT. This rearrangement joins TRBV6-1 to TRBJ1-1; 7 nucleotides agree with TRBD1. From germline, CDR1 is MNHNS and CDR2 SASEGT. Losses at the gene ends were 1 base for V and 2 bases for J; bases not matched to a gene: 1. CDR3 length equals 14 residues.

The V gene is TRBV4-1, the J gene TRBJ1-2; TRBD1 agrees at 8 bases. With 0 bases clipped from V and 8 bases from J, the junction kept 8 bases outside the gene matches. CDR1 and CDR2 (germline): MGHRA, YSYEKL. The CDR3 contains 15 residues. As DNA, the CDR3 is TGCGCCAGCAGCCAAGAAGACAGGGGTTCTTGGGGCTACACCTTC. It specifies CASSQEDRGSWGYTF.

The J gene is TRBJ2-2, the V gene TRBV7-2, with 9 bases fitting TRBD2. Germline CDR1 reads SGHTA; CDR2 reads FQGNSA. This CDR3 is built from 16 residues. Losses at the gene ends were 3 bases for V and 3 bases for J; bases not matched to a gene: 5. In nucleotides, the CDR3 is TGTGCCAGCAGCTTTCGACTAGCGGTAGACACCGGGGAGCTGTTTTTT. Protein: CASSFRLAVDTGELFF. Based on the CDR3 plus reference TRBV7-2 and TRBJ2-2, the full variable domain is GAGVSQSPSNKVTEKGKDVELRCDPISGHTALYWYRQSLGQGLEFLIYFQGNSAPDKSGLPSDRFSAERTGGSVSTLTIQRTQQEDSAVYLCASSFRLAVDTGELFFGEGSRLTVL.

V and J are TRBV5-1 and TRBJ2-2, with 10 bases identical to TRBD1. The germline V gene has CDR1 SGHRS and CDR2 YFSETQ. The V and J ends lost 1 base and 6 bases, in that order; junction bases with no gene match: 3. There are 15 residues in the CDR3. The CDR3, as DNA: TGCGCCAGCAGCTTGATGGGACAGGGGCCCGGGGAGCTGTTTTTT. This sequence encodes CASSLMGQGPGELFF.

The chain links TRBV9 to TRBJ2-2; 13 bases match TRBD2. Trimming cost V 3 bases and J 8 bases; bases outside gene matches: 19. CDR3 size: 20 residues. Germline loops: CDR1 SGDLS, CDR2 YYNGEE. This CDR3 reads CASSGPKGALAGGPKGELFF. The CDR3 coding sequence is TGTGCCAGCAGCGGCCCAAAAGGGGCACTAGCGGGGGGGCCAAAGGGGGAGCTGTTTTTT.